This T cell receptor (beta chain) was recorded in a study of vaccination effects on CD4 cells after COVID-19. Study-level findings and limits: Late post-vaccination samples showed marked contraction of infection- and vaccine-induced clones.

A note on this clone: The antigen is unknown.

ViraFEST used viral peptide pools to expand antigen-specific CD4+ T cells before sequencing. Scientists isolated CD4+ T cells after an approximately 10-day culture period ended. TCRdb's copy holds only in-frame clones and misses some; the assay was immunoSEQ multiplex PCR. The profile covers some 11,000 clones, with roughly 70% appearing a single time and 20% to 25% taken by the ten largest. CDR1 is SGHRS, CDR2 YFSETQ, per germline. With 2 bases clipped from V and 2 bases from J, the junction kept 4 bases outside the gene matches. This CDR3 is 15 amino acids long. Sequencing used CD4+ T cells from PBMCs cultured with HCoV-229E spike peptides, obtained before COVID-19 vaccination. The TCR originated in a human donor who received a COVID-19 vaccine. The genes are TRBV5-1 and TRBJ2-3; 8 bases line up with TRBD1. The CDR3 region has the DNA TGCGCCAGCAGCTTAGGGACAGGAACCACAGATACGCAGTATTTT. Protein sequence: CASSLGTGTTDTQYF.